Presented here are 25 T cell receptor beta chains from one specimen sequenced in a study of response to subunit inactivated influenza vaccine. A single record per CDR3 protein comes from TCRdb applying MiXCR to the RT-PCR reads. Among around 520,000 distinct CDR3 sequences, 10% to 15% were seen once, and the ten largest hold roughly 10%. Sequenced here: PBMCs from blood, sampled on the day of vaccination. These receptors all come from a man aged 45 to 65 who received an inactivated influenza vaccine.

This clonotype was counted ten times or more. This rearrangement joins TRBV4-2 to TRBJ2-5, with D tentatively TRBD1 (5 bases). The CDR3 extends over 14 amino acids. The germline gives CDR1 LGHNA, CDR2 YNFKEQ. The V end lost 1 base, the J end lost 1 base, and 7 bases lay between the germline ends. In DNA form, the CDR3 reads TGTGCCAGCAGCCAAGGGGGCAGCCAAGAGACCCAGTACTTC. Its translation: CASSQGGSQETQYF.

This clonotype was seen many times. The V and J genes are TRBV7-9 and TRBJ2-7; D gene unclear. This CDR3 region has 11 residues. Per the germline V gene, CDR1 is SEHNR and CDR2 is FQNEAQ (reference sequence). Between the trimmed V and J ends, which lost 2 bases and 6 bases, there was a span of 5 bases. CDR3 sequence reads: CASSLSGEQYF. The CDR3 DNA sequence: TGTGCCAGCAGCTTATCGGGCGAGCAGTACTTC. Variable domain in full (rest from reference TRBV7-9 and TRBJ2-7): DTGVSQNPRHKITKRGQNVTFRCDPISEHNRLYWYRQTLGQGPEFLTYFQNEAQLEKSRLLSDRFSAERPKGSFSTLEIQRTEQGDSAMYLCASSLSGEQYFGPGTRLTVT.

J is TRBJ2-7 and V is TRBV7-8; 8 nucleotides line up with TRBD2. Germline CDR1 reads SGHVS; CDR2 reads FQNEAQ. The CDR3 is 15 residues long. The junction had 10 bases not matched to a gene; V was cut back by 5 bases and J by 4 bases. CDR3 sequence: CASSPRGGLMYEQYF. Here the CDR3 DNA reads TGTGCCAGCAGCCCCCGGGGGGGCCTGATGTACGAGCAGTACTTC.

The chain combines TRBV4-3 with TRBJ1-2; no definite D call. The V end was cut by 0 bases, the J end by 8 bases, with 13 bases between. Germline loops: CDR1 LGHNA, CDR2 YSLEER. The CDR3 runs to 14 residues. The DNA for the CDR3 is TGCGCCAGCAGCCAAGAAGGGCAGGCCTCAGGCTACACCTTC. Its translation: CASSQEGQASGYTF.

This clonotype was seen only a few times. The CDR3 DNA reads TGTGCCAGCAGTTGGGGCTTCCAAGAGACCCAGTACTTC. This translates into CASSWGFQETQYF. The V and J genes are TRBV12-3 or TRBV12-4 and TRBJ2-5; weak D call: TRBD1 (5 bases). CDR3 length equals 13 residues. V gave up 4 bases and J gave up 1 base, with 7 bases separating them.

This clonotype was observed a few times. The J gene is TRBJ2-2, the V gene TRBV4-3, with D tentatively TRBD1 or TRBD2 (5 bases each). With 2 bases removed from V and 0 bases from J, the gap between germline ends came to 19 bases. This CDR3 is built from 19 residues. CDR1 is LGHNA and CDR2 is YSLEER in the germline V gene. The CDR3 spells CASSQLLRTLGPNTGELFF. The CDR3 DNA sequence: TGCGCCAGCAGCCAACTCTTACGCACCTTGGGACCGAACACCGGGGAGCTGTTTTTT.

This clonotype has a handful of counts. This chain joins TRBV27 and TRBJ2-7; D is possibly TRBD1 or TRBD2 (5 bases each). Trimming cost V 2 bases and J 4 bases, with 12 bases left between them. Per the germline V gene, CDR1 is MNHEY and CDR2 is SMNVEV (reference sequence). This CDR3 has 14 amino acids. The DNA of the CDR3 is TGTGCCAGCAGTTTAACCAAAGAGGGGTACGAGCAGTACTTC. This sequence encodes CASSLTKEGYEQYF.

This clonotype was counted only a few times. The chain combines TRBV5-1 with TRBJ1-6; the D gene is possibly TRBD1 (6 bases). Germline loops: CDR1 SGHRS, CDR2 YFSETQ. The CDR3 has 13 residues. Trimming cost V 2 bases and J 9 bases, with 9 bases left between them. The CDR3 sequence is CASSLGQLSPLHF. The CDR3 bases are TGCGCCAGCAGCTTAGGACAGCTTTCACCCCTCCACTTT.

CDR3: CASSLGPERGIWPQYF. CDR3 DNA sequence: TGCGCCAGCAGCTTGGGTCCTGAACGGGGGATCTGGCCCCAGTACTTC. V gene TRBV5-1 combines with J gene TRBJ2-5, with D maybe TRBD2 (6 bases). From germline, CDR1 is SGHRS and CDR2 YFSETQ. This CDR3 has 16 residues. V was clipped by 0 bases and J by 9 bases, with 21 bases between them.

This clonotype was observed a handful of times. The J gene is TRBJ2-1, the V gene TRBV7-3; 9 positions agree with TRBD2. From germline, CDR1 is SGHTA and CDR2 FQGTGA. The CDR3 sequence is 16 residues long. J was trimmed by 4 bases and V by 5 bases; bases with no gene match: 9. The CDR3 DNA follows: TGTGCCAGCAGCCAAACAGGCCTAGCGGGATACAATGAGCAGTTCTTC. As protein: CASSQTGLAGYNEQFF.

The chain uses TRBV7-2 and TRBJ2-1; D possibly uses TRBD1 or TRBD2 (5 bases each). Germline loops: CDR1 SGHTA, CDR2 FQGNSA. The CDR3 is made up of 15 amino acids. The V end lost 5 bases, the J end lost 7 bases, and 18 bases lay between the germline ends. The CDR3 spells CASSLGANLGNEQFF. DNA for the CDR3: TGTGCCAGCAGCCTCGGGGCCAACCTAGGGAATGAGCAGTTCTTC.

The V and J genes are TRBV11-1 and TRBJ2-2; D may be TRBD2 (5 bases). There are 20 residues in the CDR3. Trimming left V 5 bases short and J 2 bases short, with 27 bases between. Germline CDR1 is SGHAT and CDR2 is FQDESV (reference sequence). The CDR3 here is CASSPTLLGRGGINTGELFF. Written as DNA, the CDR3 is TGTGCCAGCAGCCCGACCCTGTTAGGGAGAGGAGGAATCAACACCGGGGAGCTGTTTTTT.

This clonotype was counted between two and nine times. The CDR3 region is CASSLGAGSLYEQYF. The CDR3 DNA follows: TGTGCCAGCAGCTTAGGGGCAGGGAGCTTATACGAGCAGTACTTC. This chain connects TRBV11-3 to TRBJ2-7, with D possibly being TRBD1 or TRBD2 (5 bases each). With 1 base removed from V and 4 bases from J, the gap between germline ends came to 14 bases. CDR1 is SGHNT, CDR2 YENEEA, per germline. The CDR3 totals 15 residues.

In its sample, this clonotype was seen a few times. V is TRBV6-5 and J is TRBJ2-3, with D tentatively TRBD1 (6 bases). This CDR3 is built from 15 residues. Germline values: CDR1 MNHEY, CDR2 SVGAGI. Between the trimmed V and J ends, which lost 0 bases and 5 bases, there was a span of 12 bases. The CDR3 is CASSYSYRAVDTQYF. CDR3 nucleotide sequence: TGTGCCAGCAGTTACTCGTACAGGGCGGTAGATACGCAGTATTTT.

The sample holds a few counts of this clonotype. The rearrangement links TRBV6-2 or TRBV6-3 to TRBJ1-2; the D gene is possibly TRBD1 (5 bases). Germline CDR1 reads MNHEY; CDR2 reads SVGEGT. The CDR3 spans 13 residues. V was shortened by 5 bases and J by 4 bases, with 11 bases between the two germline ends. The CDR3 sequence is CASSRDGFYGYTF. CDR3 nucleotide sequence: TGTGCCAGCAGTCGGGACGGTTTCTATGGCTACACCTTC.

This clonotype was seen at least ten times. The J gene is TRBJ2-1, the V gene TRBV15; 10 bases align to TRBD1. Germline CDR1 is LNHNV and CDR2 is YYDKDF (reference sequence). V dropped 3 bases and J dropped 7; count of bases not matched to a gene: 3. The CDR3 extends over 14 amino acids. CDR3 sequence (DNA): TGTGCCACCAGCAGGACAGGGGGCTTTAATGAGCAGTTCTTC. As protein: CATSRTGGFNEQFF. Variable domain in full (rest from reference TRBV15 and TRBJ2-1): DAMVIQNPRYQVTQFGKPVTLSCSQTLNHNVMYWYQQKSSQAPKLLFHYYDKDFNNEADTPDNFQSRRPNTSFCFLDIRSPGLGDTAMYLCATSRTGGFNEQFFGPGTRLTVL.

The sample holds many counts of this clonotype. The rearrangement uses TRBV29-1 and TRBJ2-1; TRBD2 agrees at 11 bases. V lost 6 bases to trimming and J lost 7 bases; unmatched junction nucleotides: 5. This CDR3 is 13 amino acids long. Germline V lookup: CDR1 SQVTM, CDR2 ANQGSEA. CDR3: CSVTSGGVNEQFF. In DNA form, the CDR3 reads TGCAGCGTAACTAGCGGGGGAGTGAATGAGCAGTTCTTC.

CDR3 protein: CASSLGPPTYSYEQYF. The DNA of the CDR3 is TGTGCCAGCAGCTTGGGTCCACCAACCTACTCCTACGAGCAGTACTTC. The rearrangement joins TRBV5-6 to TRBJ2-7; no definite D call. CDR1 and CDR2 (germline): SGHDT, YYEEEE. The V end was cut by 0 bases, the J end by 0 bases, with 13 bases between. This CDR3 is built from 16 residues.

This rearrangement joins TRBV7-2 to TRBJ2-1, with D maybe TRBD2 (5 bases). The CDR3 spans 16 residues. CDR1 and CDR2 from the germline V gene are SGHTA and FQGNSA. V lost 3 bases, J lost 5 bases, and 17 bases lay in between. The CDR3 DNA is TGTGCCAGCAGCTTGATGGCTAGCTACCGGAACAATGAGCAGTTCTTC. It yields the protein CASSLMASYRNNEQFF.

This clonotype was detected ten times or more. This chain connects TRBV28 to TRBJ2-7; the D call may be TRBD1 or TRBD2 (5 bases each). V was pared by 7 bases and J by 4 bases, with 14 bases between. Germline assignment: CDR1 MDHEN and CDR2 SYDVKM. This CDR3 has 13 amino acids. The CDR3 here is CASNRPWGYEQYF. CDR3 coding DNA: TGTGCCAGCAATCGGCCCTGGGGGTACGAGCAGTACTTC.

This clonotype was observed a handful of times. The chain has TRBV9 and TRBJ2-1, with D perhaps TRBD2 (5 bases). The germline CDR1 and CDR2 sequences are SGDLS and YYNGEE. V lost 0 bases to trimming and J lost 1 base, with 14 bases between them. The CDR3 loop spans 17 amino acids. Here the CDR3 DNA reads TGTGCCAGCAGCGTAGCTGATGCGGGCGGTTCCTACAATGAGCAGTTCTTC. Protein: CASSVADAGGSYNEQFF.

In its sample, this clonotype was seen a few times. CDR3 coding DNA: TGCGCCAGCAGCTTGGGCGACAGCTCCAAAGAGACCCAGTACTTC. This translates into CASSLGDSSKETQYF. The chain has TRBV5-1 and TRBJ2-5, with D possibly matching TRBD1 (5 bases). Trimming stripped 0 bases from V and 3 bases from J, with 12 bases between. This CDR3 spans 15 amino acids. Per the germline V gene, CDR1 is SGHRS and CDR2 is YFSETQ.

This rearrangement joins TRBV7-2 to TRBJ2-7, with D perhaps given as TRBD1 or TRBD2 (6 bases each). This CDR3 comprises 17 residues. Germline CDR1 SGHTA, CDR2 FQGNSA. The V end was cut by 5 bases, the J end by 4 bases, with 24 bases between. The CDR3, as DNA: TGTGCCAGCAGCGTTGGGGCTAGACGGGGGACAATTTACGAGCAGTACTTC. The encoded protein is CASSVGARRGTIYEQYF.

This clonotype was observed a handful of times. V usage is TRBV20-1 and J usage is TRBJ1-5; D possibly corresponds to TRBD1 (5 bases). The CDR3 is made up of 14 amino acids. Germline lookup yields CDR1 DFQATT and CDR2 SNEGSKA (reference sequence). The ends were cut back, 3 bases at V and 5 bases at J, with 14 bases in the middle. CDR3 region: CSARVPGPYQPQHF. The CDR3 region has the DNA TGCAGTGCTAGGGTCCCGGGACCCTATCAGCCCCAGCATTTT.

This clonotype has a handful of counts. The chain couples TRBV29-1 to TRBJ2-7; 7 bases are a match to TRBD1. This CDR3 is 14 amino acids long. The J segment lost 4 bases and the V segment lost 6 bases, leaving 12 bases of the junction unmatched. Per the germline V gene, CDR1 is SQVTM and CDR2 is ANQGSEA. CDR3 in amino acids: CSVGRDRLRYEQYF. In nucleotides, the CDR3 is TGCAGCGTAGGACGGGACAGATTACGATACGAGCAGTACTTC.